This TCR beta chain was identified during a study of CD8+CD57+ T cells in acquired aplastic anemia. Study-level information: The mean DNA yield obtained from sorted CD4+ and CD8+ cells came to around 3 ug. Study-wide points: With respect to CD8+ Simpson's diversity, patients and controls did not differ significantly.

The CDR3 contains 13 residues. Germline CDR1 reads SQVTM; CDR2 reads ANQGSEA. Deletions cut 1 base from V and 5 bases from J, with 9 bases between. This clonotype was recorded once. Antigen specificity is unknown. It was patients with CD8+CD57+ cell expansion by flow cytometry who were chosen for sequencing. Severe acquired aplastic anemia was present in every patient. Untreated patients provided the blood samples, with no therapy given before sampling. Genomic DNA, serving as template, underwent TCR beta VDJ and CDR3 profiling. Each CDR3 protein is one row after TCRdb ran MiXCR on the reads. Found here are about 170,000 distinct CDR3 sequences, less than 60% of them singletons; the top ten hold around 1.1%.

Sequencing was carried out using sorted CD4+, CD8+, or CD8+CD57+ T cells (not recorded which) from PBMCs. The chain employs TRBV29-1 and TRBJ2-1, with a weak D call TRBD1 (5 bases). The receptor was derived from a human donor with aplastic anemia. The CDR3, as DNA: TGCAGCGTTGAAGGCAGGGATAACAATGAGCAGTTCTTC. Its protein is CSVEGRDNNEQFF.